This T cell receptor (beta chain) was identified in a study of a mutant IDH1 vaccine in newly diagnosed glioma. At the level of the study: Vaccines were begun 4-6 weeks after radiotherapy alone, or with temozolomide cycles. Study outcomes and limitations: Vaccine-induced immune responses were detected in roughly 93% of patients.

Time point of the sample: week 35, safety follow-up. Vaccinated patients received 300 ug of mutant IDH1 20-mer peptide per dose, with topical imiquimod. The CDR3 runs to 16 residues. In germline, CDR1 is SGHNT, CDR2 YYREEE (reference sequence). V dropped 4 bases and J dropped 3; count of bases not matched to a gene: 12. In regard to this clone: Its antigen is unknown.

Measured with immunoSEQ multiplex PCR; TCRdb has only the in-frame clones, and not every one. This sample carries tens of thousands of clones, about 79% of them seen once, and the ten largest clones take about 12%. This chain links TRBV5-4 with TRBJ1-1; 7 bases are a match to TRBD1. The sequence was collected from a man aged 40-50 years with glioma. The sample was PBMCs, taken from a glioma patient whose treatment included an IDH1 peptide vaccine. For the CDR3, the DNA is TGTGCCAGCAGCCCCGTAGCCAGGGGGGATGACACTGAAGCTTTCTTT. The encoded protein is CASSPVARGDDTEAFF. Looking up the rest from reference TRBV5-4 and TRBJ1-1 gives the full variable domain: ETGVTQSPTHLIKTRGQQVTLRCSSQSGHNTVSWYQQALGQGPQFIFQYYREEENGRGNFPPRFSGLQFPNYSSELNVNALELDDSALYLCASSPVARGDDTEAFFGQGTRLTVV.